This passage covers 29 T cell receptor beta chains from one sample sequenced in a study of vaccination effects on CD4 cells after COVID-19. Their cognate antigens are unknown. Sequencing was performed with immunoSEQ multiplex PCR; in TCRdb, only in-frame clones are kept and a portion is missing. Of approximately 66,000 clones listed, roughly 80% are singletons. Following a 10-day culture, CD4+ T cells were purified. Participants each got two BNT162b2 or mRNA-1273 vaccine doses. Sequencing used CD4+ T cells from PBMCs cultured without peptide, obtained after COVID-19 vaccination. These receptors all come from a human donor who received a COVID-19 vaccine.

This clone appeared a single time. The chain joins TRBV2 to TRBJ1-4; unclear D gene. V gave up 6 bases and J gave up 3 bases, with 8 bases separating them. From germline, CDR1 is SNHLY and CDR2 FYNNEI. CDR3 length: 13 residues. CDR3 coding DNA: TGTGCCAGCAGCCTCAGATCTAATGAAAAACTGTTTTTT. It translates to CASSLRSNEKLFF.

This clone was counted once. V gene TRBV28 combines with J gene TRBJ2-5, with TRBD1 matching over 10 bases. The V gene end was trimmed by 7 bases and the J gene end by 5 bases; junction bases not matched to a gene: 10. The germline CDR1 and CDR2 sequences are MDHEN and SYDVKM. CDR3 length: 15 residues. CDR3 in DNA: TGTGCCAGCAAGTATACCGGGACAGGGGAGGAGACCCAGTACTTC. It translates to CASKYTGTGEETQYF. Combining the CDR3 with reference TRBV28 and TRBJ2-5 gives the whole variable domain DVKVTQSSRYLVKRTGEKVFLECVQDMDHENMFWYRQDPGLGLRLIYFSYDVKMKEKGDIPEGYSVSREKKERFSLILESASTNQTSMYLCASKYTGTGEETQYFGPGTRLLVL.

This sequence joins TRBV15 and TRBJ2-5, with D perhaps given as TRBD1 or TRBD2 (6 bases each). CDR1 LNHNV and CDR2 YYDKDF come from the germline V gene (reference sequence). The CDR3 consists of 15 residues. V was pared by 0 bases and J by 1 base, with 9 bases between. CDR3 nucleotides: TGTGCCACCAGCAGAGATCGGGGGCCCCAAGAGACCCAGTACTTC. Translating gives CATSRDRGPQETQYF.

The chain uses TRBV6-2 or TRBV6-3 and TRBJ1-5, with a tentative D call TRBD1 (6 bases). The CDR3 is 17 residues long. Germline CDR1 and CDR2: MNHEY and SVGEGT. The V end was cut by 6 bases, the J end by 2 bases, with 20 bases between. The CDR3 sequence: CASSFDPRRGGNQPQHF. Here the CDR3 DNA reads TGTGCCAGCAGCTTTGACCCTCGCAGGGGTGGCAATCAGCCCCAGCATTTT.

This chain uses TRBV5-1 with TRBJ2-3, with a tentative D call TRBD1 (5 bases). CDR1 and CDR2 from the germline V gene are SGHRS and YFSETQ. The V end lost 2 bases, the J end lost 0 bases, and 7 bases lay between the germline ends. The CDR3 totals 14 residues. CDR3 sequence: CASSFQGSTDTQYF. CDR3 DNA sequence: TGCGCCAGCAGCTTCCAGGGTAGCACAGATACGCAGTATTTT.

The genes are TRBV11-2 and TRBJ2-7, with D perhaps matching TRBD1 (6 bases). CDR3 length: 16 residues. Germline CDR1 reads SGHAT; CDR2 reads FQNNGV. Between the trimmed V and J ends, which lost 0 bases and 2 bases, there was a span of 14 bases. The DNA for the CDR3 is TGTGCCAGCAGCTTAGAGAGGGGAGCAGGGGCCTACGAGCAGTACGTC. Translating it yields CASSLERGAGAYEQYV.

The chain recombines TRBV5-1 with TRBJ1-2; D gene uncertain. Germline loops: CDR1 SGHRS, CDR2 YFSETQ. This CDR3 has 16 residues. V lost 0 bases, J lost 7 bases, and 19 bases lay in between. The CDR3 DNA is TGCGCCAGCAGCTTGGCAAGGGCCGTGGATGAGGGTGGCTACACCTTC. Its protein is CASSLARAVDEGGYTF.

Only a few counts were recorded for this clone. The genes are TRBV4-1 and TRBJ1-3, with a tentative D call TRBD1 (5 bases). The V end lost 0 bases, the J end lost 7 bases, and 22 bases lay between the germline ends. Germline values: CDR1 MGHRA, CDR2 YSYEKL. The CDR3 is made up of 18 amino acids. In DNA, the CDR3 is TGCGCCAGCAGCCAAGAACGGGGCAGGCTCGGCGTGCGGAACACCATATATTTT. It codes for CASSQERGRLGVRNTIYF.

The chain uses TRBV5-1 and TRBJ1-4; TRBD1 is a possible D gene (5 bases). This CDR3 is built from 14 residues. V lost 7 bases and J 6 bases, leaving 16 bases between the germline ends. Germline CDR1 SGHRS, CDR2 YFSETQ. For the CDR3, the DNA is TGCGCCAGCTGCGGAGAGGGGTTTGATGAAAAACTGTTTTTT. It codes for CASCGEGFDEKLFF. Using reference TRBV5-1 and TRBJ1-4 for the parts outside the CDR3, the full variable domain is KAGVTQTPRYLIKTRGQQVTLSCSPISGHRSVSWYQQTPGQGLQFLFEYFSETQRNKGNFPGRFSGRQFSNSRSEMNVSTLELGDSALYLCASCGEGFDEKLFFGSGTQLSVL.

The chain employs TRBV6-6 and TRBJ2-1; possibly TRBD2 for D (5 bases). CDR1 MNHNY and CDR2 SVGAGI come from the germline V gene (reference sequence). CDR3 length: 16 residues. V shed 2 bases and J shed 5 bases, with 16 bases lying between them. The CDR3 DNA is TGTGCCAGCAGTTACCGGCCAGGAGGTAGGAACAATGAGCAGTTCTTC. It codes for CASSYRPGGRNNEQFF.

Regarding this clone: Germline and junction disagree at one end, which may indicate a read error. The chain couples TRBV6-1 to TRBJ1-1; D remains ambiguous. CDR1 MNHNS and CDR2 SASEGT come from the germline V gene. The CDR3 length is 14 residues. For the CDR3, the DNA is TGTGCCAGCAGTGAATCGGCAGTGAAGACTGAAGCTTTCTTT. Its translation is CASSESAVKTEAFF.

CDR3 in amino acids: CASSLPPGQGIGTYGYTF. In nucleotides, the CDR3 is TGTGCCAGCAGCCTTCCTCCGGGACAGGGGATTGGTACCTATGGCTACACCTTC. The J gene is TRBJ1-2, the V gene TRBV9, with 10 bases matching TRBD1. The germline V gene has CDR1 SGDLS and CDR2 YYNGEE. The junction had 16 bases not matched to a gene; V was cut back by 4 bases and J by 4 bases. This CDR3 has 18 residues.

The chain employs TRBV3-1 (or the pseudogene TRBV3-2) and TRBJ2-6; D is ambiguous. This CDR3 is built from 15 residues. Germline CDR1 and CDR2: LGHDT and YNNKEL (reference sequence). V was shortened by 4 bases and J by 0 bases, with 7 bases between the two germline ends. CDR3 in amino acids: CASSPWSSGANVLTF. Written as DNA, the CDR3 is TGTGCCAGCAGCCCGTGGAGCTCTGGGGCCAACGTCCTGACTTTC.

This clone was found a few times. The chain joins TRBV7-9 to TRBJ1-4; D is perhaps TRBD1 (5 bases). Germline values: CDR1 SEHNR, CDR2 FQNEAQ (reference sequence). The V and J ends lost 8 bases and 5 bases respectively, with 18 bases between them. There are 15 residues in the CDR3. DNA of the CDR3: TGTGCCAGCCAGTTCACCGGGACCGACAATGAAAAACTGTTTTTT. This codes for CASQFTGTDNEKLFF.

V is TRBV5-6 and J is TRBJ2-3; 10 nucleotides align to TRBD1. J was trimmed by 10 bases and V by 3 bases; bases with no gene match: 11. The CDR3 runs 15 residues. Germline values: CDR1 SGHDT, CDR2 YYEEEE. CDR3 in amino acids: CASSSQRQGAFPQYF. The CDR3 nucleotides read TGTGCCAGCAGCTCGCAGCGACAGGGGGCTTTTCCGCAGTATTTT.

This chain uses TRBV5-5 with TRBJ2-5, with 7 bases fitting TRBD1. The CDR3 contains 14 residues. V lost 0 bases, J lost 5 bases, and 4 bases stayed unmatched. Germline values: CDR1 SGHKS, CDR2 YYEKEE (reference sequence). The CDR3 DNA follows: TGTGCCAGCAGCTTGGCTCAGGGGGTGGAGACCCAGTACTTC. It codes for CASSLAQGVETQYF. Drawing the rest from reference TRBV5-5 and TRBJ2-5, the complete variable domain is DAGVTQSPTHLIKTRGQQVTLRCSPISGHKSVSWYQQVLGQGPQFIFQYYEKEERGRGNFPDRFSARQFPNYSSELNVNALLLGDSALYLCASSLAQGVETQYFGPGTRLLVL.

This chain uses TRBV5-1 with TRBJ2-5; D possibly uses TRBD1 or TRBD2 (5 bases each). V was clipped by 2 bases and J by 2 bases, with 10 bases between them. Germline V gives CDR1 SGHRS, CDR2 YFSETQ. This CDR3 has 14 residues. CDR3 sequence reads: CASSFGTEQETQYF. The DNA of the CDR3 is TGCGCCAGCAGCTTCGGGACCGAGCAAGAGACCCAGTACTTC.

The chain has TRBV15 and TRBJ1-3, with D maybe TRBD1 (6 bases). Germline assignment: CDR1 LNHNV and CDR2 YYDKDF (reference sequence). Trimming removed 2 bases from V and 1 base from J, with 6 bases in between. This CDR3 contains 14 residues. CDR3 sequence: CATSRQGSGNTIYF. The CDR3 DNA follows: TGTGCCACCAGCAGACAGGGGTCTGGAAACACCATATATTTT.

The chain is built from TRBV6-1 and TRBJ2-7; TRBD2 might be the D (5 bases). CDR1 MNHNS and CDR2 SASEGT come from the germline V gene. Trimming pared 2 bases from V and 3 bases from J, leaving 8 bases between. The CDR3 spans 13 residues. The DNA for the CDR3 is TGTGCCAGCAGTGAACGACGGGGCTACGAGCAGTACGTC. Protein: CASSERRGYEQYV.

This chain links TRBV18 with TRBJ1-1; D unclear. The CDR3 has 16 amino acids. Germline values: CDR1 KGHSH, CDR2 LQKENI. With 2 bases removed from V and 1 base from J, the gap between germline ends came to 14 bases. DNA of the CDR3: TGTGCCAGCTCACCATCCGCAGGCCTGAGGAACACTGAAGCTTTCTTT. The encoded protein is CASSPSAGLRNTEAFF. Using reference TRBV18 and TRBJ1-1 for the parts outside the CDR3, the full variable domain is NAGVMQNPRHLVRRRGQEARLRCSPMKGHSHVYWYRQLPEEGLKFMVYLQKENIIDESGMPKERFSAEFPKEGPSILRIQQVVRGDSAAYFCASSPSAGLRNTEAFFGQGTRLTVV.

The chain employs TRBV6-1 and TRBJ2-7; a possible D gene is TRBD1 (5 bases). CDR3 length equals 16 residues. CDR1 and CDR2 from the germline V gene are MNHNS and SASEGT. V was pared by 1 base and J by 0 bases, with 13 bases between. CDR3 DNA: TGTGCCAGCAGTGAAGTAGGTTGGGGCGGCTCCTACGAGCAGTACGTC. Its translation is CASSEVGWGGSYEQYV.

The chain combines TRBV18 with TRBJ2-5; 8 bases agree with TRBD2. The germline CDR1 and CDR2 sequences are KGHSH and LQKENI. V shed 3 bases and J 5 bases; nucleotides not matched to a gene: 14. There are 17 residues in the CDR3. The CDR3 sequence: CASSPTHGPGGTETQYF. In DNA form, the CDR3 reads TGTGCCAGCTCACCCACTCATGGTCCGGGGGGGACCGAGACCCAGTACTTC.

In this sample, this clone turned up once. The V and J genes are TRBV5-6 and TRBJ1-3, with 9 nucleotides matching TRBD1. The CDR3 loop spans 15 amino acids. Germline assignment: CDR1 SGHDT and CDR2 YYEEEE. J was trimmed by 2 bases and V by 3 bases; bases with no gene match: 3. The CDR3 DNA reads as TGTGCCAGCAGCTGGACAGGGGAACCTGGAAACACCATATATTTT. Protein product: CASSWTGEPGNTIYF.

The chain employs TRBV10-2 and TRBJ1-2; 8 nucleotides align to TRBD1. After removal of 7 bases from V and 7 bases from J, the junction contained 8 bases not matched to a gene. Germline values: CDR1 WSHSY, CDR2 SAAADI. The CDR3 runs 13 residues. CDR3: CASKETGVPGYTF. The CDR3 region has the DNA TGCGCCAGCAAAGAGACAGGGGTTCCTGGCTACACCTTC.

This chain's CDR3 is CASSLDANYGYTF. CDR3 sequence (DNA): TGTGCCAGCAGTCTGGACGCCAACTATGGCTACACCTTC. The J gene is TRBJ1-2, the V gene TRBV28; D is ambiguous. V was cut by 5 bases and J by 2 bases, with 9 bases left in between. The CDR3 loop spans 13 amino acids. CDR1 and CDR2 from the germline V gene are MDHEN and SYDVKM.

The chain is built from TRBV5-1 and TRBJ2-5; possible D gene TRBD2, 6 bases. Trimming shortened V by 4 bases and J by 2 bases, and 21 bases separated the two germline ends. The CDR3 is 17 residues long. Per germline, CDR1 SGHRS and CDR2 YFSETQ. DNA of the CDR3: TGCGCCAGCAGCAGGGGCGGGGCCCCCGGGGGTCAAGAGACCCAGTACTTC. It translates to CASSRGGAPGGQETQYF.

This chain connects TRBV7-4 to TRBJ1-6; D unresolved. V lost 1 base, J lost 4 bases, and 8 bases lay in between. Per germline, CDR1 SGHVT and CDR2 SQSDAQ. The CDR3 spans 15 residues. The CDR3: CASSLGASYNSPLHF. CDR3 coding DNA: TGTGCCAGCAGCTTAGGGGCTTCTTATAATTCACCCCTCCACTTT.

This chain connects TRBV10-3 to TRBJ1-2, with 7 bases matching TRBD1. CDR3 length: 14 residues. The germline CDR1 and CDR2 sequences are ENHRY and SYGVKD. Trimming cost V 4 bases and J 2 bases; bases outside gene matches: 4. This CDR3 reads CAISGPGGNYGYTF. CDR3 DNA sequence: TGTGCCATCAGTGGGCCAGGGGGAAACTATGGCTACACCTTC.

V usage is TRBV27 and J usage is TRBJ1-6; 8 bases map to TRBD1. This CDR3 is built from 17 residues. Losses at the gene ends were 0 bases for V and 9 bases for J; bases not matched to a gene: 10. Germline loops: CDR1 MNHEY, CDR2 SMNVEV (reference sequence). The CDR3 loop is CASSLSADRVGGSPLHF. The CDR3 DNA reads TGTGCCAGCAGTTTATCAGCGGACAGGGTGGGAGGTTCACCCCTCCACTTT.